Below, 5 T cell receptor beta chains from the same sample are listed, as sequenced in a study of identical twins. TCRdb re-analysed the 5' RACE reads in MiXCR, keeping a single row per CDR3 protein. In the table there are roughly 690,000 distinct CDR3 sequences, 21% of which are singletons. These sequences were also reported in another study, on T cells expressing NK-cell markers.

Material: PBMCs. Source of these receptors: a woman aged 18 to 35 in good health.

This clonotype was counted at least ten times. The J gene is TRBJ2-2, the V gene TRBV7-9, with 7 positions matching TRBD1. V was pared by 4 bases and J by 1 base, with 6 bases of the junction left unmatched. The CDR3 runs to 16 residues. The germline V gene has CDR1 SEHNR and CDR2 FQNEAQ (reference sequence). CDR3 coding DNA: TGTGCCAGCAGCTCTTCCCGGACAGGGAACACCGGGGAGCTGTTTTTT. It specifies CASSSSRTGNTGELFF.

The J gene is TRBJ1-1, the V gene TRBV6-1; D uncertain. Germline CDR1 reads MNHNS; CDR2 reads SASEGT. V gave up 3 bases and J gave up 0 bases, with 11 bases separating them. The CDR3 runs to 15 residues. The CDR3 loop reads CASSEGIAMNTEAFF. The CDR3 DNA reads as TGTGCCAGCAGTGAGGGGATCGCGATGAACACTGAAGCTTTCTTT.

The V and J genes are TRBV5-1 and TRBJ2-5; tentatively, D is TRBD1 or TRBD2 (6 bases each). The V end lost 1 base, the J end lost 7 bases, and 11 bases lay between the germline ends. Germline V gene data show CDR1 as SGHRS and CDR2 as YFSETQ. CDR3 length: 13 amino acids. CDR3 nucleotides: TGCGCCAGCAGCTTGAGAGAGGGGGGGACCCAGTACTTC. Translating it yields CASSLREGGTQYF.

This clonotype has a handful of counts. V is TRBV24-1 and J is TRBJ2-1, with D unresolved. CDR1 and CDR2 from the germline V gene are KGHDR and SFDVKD. Trimming shortened V by 4 bases and J by 6 bases, and 3 bases separated the two germline ends. The CDR3 spans 11 residues. CDR3 coding DNA: TGTGCCACCAGTGAATCCAATGAGCAGTTCTTC. This encodes CATSESNEQFF.

This clonotype was counted at least ten times. The chain uses TRBV10-3 and TRBJ2-5, with D uncertain. This CDR3 is 12 amino acids long. The V gene's germline CDR1 is ENHRY and CDR2 SYGVKD. The V and J ends lost 5 bases and 2 bases respectively, with 6 bases between them. CDR3 coding DNA: TGTGCCATCAGTAACAGTCAAGAGACCCAGTACTTC. Its translation is CAISNSQETQYF.